This is a list of T cell receptor beta chains from one sample in a study of shared T cell receptors in the human thymus. Sequencing used immunoSEQ multiplex PCR; TCRdb keeps in-frame clones, though not all of them. The profile covers about 380,000 clones, with 85% to 95% appearing a single time and 0.015% to 0.02% taken by the ten largest. Input material: thymocytes. The source of these receptors is a human donor. Both conserved end residues are part of each CDR3. D genes are given only for firm matches.

V gene,CDR3 length,D gene,J gene,CDR3 DNA,CDR3 protein
TRBV27,14,TRBD1,TRBJ1-5,TGTGCCAGCAGCCCTGGACAGGGGGATCAGCCCCAGCATTTT,CASSPGQGDQPQHF
TRBV11-2,15,NA,TRBJ1-2,TGTGCCAGCAGCTTAGGCGGGACACTTTCTTATGGCTACACCTTC,CASSLGGTLSYGYTF
TRBV27,14,NA,TRBJ2-3,TGTGTTGCCAAGTCGACCCTCGCCACAGATACGCAGTATTTT,CVAKSTLATDTQYF
TRBV11-2,19,TRBD2,TRBJ2-2,TGTGCCAGCAGCTTAGCCGGGACTAGCGATACCCGGGGCACCGGGGAGCTGTTTTTT,CASSLAGTSDTRGTGELFF
TRBV30,17,NA,TRBJ2-1,TGTGCCTGGAGCTTCTACCGCGGGACGAGACGAGACAATGAGCAGTTCTTC,CAWSFYRGTRRDNEQFF
TRBV5-1,13,NA,TRBJ2-7,TGCGCCAGCAGCTCTGGGGGATCCTACGAGCAGTACTTC,CASSSGGSYEQYF
TRBV11-1,15,TRBD1,TRBJ2-7,TGTGCCAGCAGCTTAGAGCGAGGGGGCTATTACGAGCAGTACTTC,CASSLERGGYYEQYF
TRBV27,17,NA,TRBJ2-6,TGTGCCAGCAGTCCCTGGACAGCCATATCTGGGGCCAACGTCCTGACTTTC,CASSPWTAISGANVLTF
TRBV15,18,NA,TRBJ1-4,TGTGCCACCAGCAGGCCTACCTCTCCTCGCCCCAATAATGAAAAACTGTTTTTT,CATSRPTSPRPNNEKLFF
TRBV7-2,14,TRBD1,TRBJ2-7,TGTGCCAGCAGCTCTCGGCAGGGGGTGTACGAGCAGTACTTC,CASSSRQGVYEQYF
TRBV28,18,NA,TRBJ2-3,TGTGCCAGCAGCCACCATCCCCTCCGGGACGGTGGGGGAGATACGCAGTATTTT,CASSHHPLRDGGGDTQYF
TRBV7-9,12,NA,TRBJ2-5,TGTGCCAGCAGCGTCAGGGATGAGACCCAGTACTTC,CASSVRDETQYF
TRBV7-6,15,TRBD1,TRBJ2-1,TGTGCCAGCAGCTTAGTCCACAGGGGTAGGAATGAGCAGTTCTTC,CASSLVHRGRNEQFF
TRBV4-1,17,TRBD1,TRBJ1-1,TGCGCCAGCCGCGAAAAGGGGTCAGGGGGTCATAACACTGAAGCTTTCTTT,CASREKGSGGHNTEAFF
TRBV23-1,15,TRBD1,TRBJ1-4,TGCGCCAGCAGCCTAGTCCTTGACAGGGGGGAAAAACTGTTTTTT,CASSLVLDRGEKLFF
TRBV21-1,14,NA,TRBJ2-7,TGTGCCAGCAGAACGGGGGACAGGGCCCACGAGCAGTACTTC,CASRTGDRAHEQYF
TRBV27,15,NA,TRBJ1-5,TGTGCCAGCAGTCCCTCATTGAGTGGCAATCAGCCCCAGCATTTT,CASSPSLSGNQPQHF